This is a list of T cell receptor beta chains from one sample in a study of CD8+CD57+ T cells in acquired aplastic anemia. TCRdb re-analysed the reads in MiXCR, keeping a single row per CDR3 protein. The sample has about 470,000 distinct CDR3 sequences, less than 35% seen once. Sequencing used sorted CD4+, CD8+, or CD8+CD57+ T cells (not recorded which) from PBMCs. These receptors came from a human donor with aplastic anemia. Each CDR3 is given with its conserved first and last residue. The D gene is left open where the match is weak. Size tells how often a clone was seen (once, few, many) or the class of an expanded clone, and some rows leave it out.

cdr3_nt cdr3_aa clone_size j_call d_call v_call
TGCGCCAGCAGCGGACAGGGTTTTAACACTGAAGCTTTCTTT CASSGQGFNTEAFF . TRBJ1-1 TRBD1 TRBV5-1
TGCGCCAGCAGCCTGGAGGACAGTAAAACCTATGGCTACACCTTC CASSLEDSKTYGYTF . TRBJ1-2 . TRBV4-1
TGCGCCAGCAGCTTGGTAGTCGGCGGGAGCTCCTACAATGAGCAGTTCTTC CASSLVVGGSSYNEQFF . TRBJ2-1 TRBD2 TRBV5-1
TGTGCCAGCAGCCAAGCCGGGACTCACTATGGCTACACCTTC CASSQAGTHYGYTF . TRBJ1-2 . TRBV3-1
TGTGCCAGTAGGGTTCGAGAGCAGCCCCAGCATTTT CASRVREQPQHF many TRBJ1-5 . TRBV19
TGTGCCAGCAGCCAAGATCGGGGCGCTGTCGAGCAGTACTTC CASSQDRGAVEQYF . TRBJ2-7 . TRBV7-2
TGTGCCAGTAGCAGTCGACATAGGAACACTGAAGCTTTCTTT CASSSRHRNTEAFF . TRBJ1-1 . TRBV19
TGCAGTGCTAGAGATCTCAGGACAGGGGGTTTCAATGAGCAGTTCTTC CSARDLRTGGFNEQFF . TRBJ2-1 TRBD1 TRBV20-1
TGTGCCAGCAGCCTTCTCGCACTTTCCTACGAGCAGTACTTC CASSLLALSYEQYF few TRBJ2-7 . TRBV25-1
TGTGCCAGCAGCTTAGAACAGGGGCTTTATGGCTACACCTTC CASSLEQGLYGYTF many TRBJ1-2 TRBD1 TRBV7-8
TGTGCCAGCAGCTTGGATTCCGGGACAGGAACAGATACGCAGTATTTT CASSLDSGTGTDTQYF many TRBJ2-3 TRBD1 TRBV5-6
TGTGCCAGCACTCCGGGACAAATATATAATTCACCCCTCCACTTT CASTPGQIYNSPLHF . TRBJ1-6 . TRBV2
TGTGCCTGGAGTGTGGGGGACAGGGAGGTATATGGCTACACCTTC CAWSVGDREVYGYTF . TRBJ1-2 TRBD1 TRBV30
TGTGCCAGCAGCGTAGACAGGGGGCTAACAGAGACCCAGTACTTC CASSVDRGLTETQYF . TRBJ2-5 TRBD1 TRBV9
TGTGCCAGTAGTATACAGGGTCACAAATTAGGTGGCAATCAGCCCCAGCATTTT CASSIQGHKLGGNQPQHF few TRBJ1-5 . TRBV19
TGCAGCGTTGAGACCCAGGGGTCTAGCTACACCTTC CSVETQGSSYTF . TRBJ1-2 . TRBV29-1
TGTGCCAGCAGTCCCATACTGCTCCTCCGGGCAGGGGAACAGCCCCAGCATTTT CASSPILLLRAGEQPQHF . TRBJ1-5 . TRBV28
TGTGCCAGTGAAGCTAGCGGCCAAAATGAGCAGTTCTTC CASEASGQNEQFF many TRBJ2-1 TRBD2 TRBV2
TGTGCCAGCAGCTTAAGTCGGACTGTGGGCGGCACTGAAGCTTTCTTT CASSLSRTVGGTEAFF few TRBJ1-1 . TRBV7-3
TGCAGCGTTGAAGACCTCAACACTGAAGCTTTCTTT CSVEDLNTEAFF many TRBJ1-1 . TRBV29-1
TGTGCCACCAGCAGCCCGGGGAGAGAGACCCAGTACTTC CATSSPGRETQYF many TRBJ2-5 . TRBV15
TGTGCCAGTAGTATCTCAGTTCGGAAGACCCAGTACTTC CASSISVRKTQYF . TRBJ2-5 . TRBV19
TGCGCCAGCAGCCCGTCGCGGGGGAGCTCCTACAATGAGCAGTTCTTC CASSPSRGSSYNEQFF few TRBJ2-1 TRBD2 TRBV4-3